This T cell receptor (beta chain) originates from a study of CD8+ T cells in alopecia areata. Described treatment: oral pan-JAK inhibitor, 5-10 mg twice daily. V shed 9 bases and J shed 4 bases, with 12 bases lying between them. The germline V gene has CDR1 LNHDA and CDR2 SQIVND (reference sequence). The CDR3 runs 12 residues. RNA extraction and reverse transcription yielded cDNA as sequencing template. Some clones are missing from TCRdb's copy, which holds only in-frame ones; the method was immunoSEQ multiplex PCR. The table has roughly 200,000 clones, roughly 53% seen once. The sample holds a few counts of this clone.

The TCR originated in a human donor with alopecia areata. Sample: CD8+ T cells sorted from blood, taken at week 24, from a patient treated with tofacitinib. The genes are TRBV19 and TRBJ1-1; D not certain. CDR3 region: CASGPRGTEAFF. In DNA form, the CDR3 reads TGTGCCAGCGGCCCCCGTGGCACTGAAGCTTTCTTT. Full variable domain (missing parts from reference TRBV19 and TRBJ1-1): DGGITQSPKYLFRKEGQNVTLSCEQNLNHDAMYWYRQDPGQGLRLIYYSQIVNDFQKGDIAEGYSVSREKKESFPLTVTSAQKNPTAFYLCASGPRGTEAFFGQGTRLTVV.